This TCR beta chain emerged from a study of cytotoxic CD8 clonotypes in ibrutinib-treated CLL. Study-wide context: Response samples followed a median around 12 months of treatment, range 6 to 36. Average yields of 255,043 productive templates and 94,082 productive rearrangements characterized the samples.

This clone appeared once. What it binds is not known. The CDR3 totals 10 residues. V was cut by 11 bases and J by 8 bases, with 10 bases left in between. Germline V gene lookup returns CDR1 MNHNY and CDR2 SVGAGI (reference sequence). The study's findings and limits: Clonality went higher at ibrutinib response and then dropped back toward baseline at progression.

Here immunoSEQ multiplex PCR was the method, and the copy in TCRdb shows in-frame clones only, minus some. Of approximately 350,000 clones in the sample, roughly 70% were seen once. Frozen PBMC stocks contributed around 1.9 micrograms of genomic DNA to the TCR beta libraries. The chain joins TRBV6-6 to TRBJ2-1; weak D call: TRBD2 (6 bases). The specimen was PBMCs, collected after 36 months of ibrutinib treatment. This sequence originates from a human donor with chronic lymphocytic leukemia. DNA of the CDR3: TGTGCCGGCGGGGTCGATGAGCAGTTCTTC. It codes for CAGGVDEQFF.